Listed below are T cell receptor beta chains from one sample, sequenced in a study of post-analysis software for immune sequencing data. TCRdb re-called the PCR reads with MiXCR, one entry per CDR3 protein. This table has some 370,000 distinct CDR3 sequences, around 33% appearing once. The sequencing sample was made of blood. All receptors derive from a girl aged 10-17 years with multiple sclerosis. Both conserved end residues are part of each CDR3. A D gene is named only where the DNA matches it firmly. Size tells how often a clone was seen (once, few, many) or the class of an expanded clone, and some rows leave it out.

v_call	j_call	clone_size	d_call	cdr3_nt	cdr3_aa
TRBV9	TRBJ1-1	few	NA	TGTGCCAGCAGCGTAGGCCCGAACACTGAAGCTTTCTTT	CASSVGPNTEAFF
TRBV2	TRBJ1-2	few	NA	TGTGCCAGCGCAGGGGTTAACTATGGCTACACCTTC	CASAGVNYGYTF
TRBV3-1	TRBJ2-3	few	TRBD2	TGTGCCAGCAGCCGAGGACTAGTGGTGGATACGCAGTATTTT	CASSRGLVVDTQYF
TRBV7-2	TRBJ2-3	NA	NA	TGTGCCAGCAGCCGCCGGCAGACAGGCACAGATACGCAGTATTTT	CASSRRQTGTDTQYF
TRBV7-3	TRBJ2-1	few	TRBD2	TGTGCCAGCAGCTTAACGTACGGGACTATCTACAATGAGCAGTTCTTC	CASSLTYGTIYNEQFF
TRBV7-9	TRBJ2-5	NA	TRBD1	TGTGCCAGCAGTCCCGGACAGGCCAGAGGGGAGACCCAGTACTTC	CASSPGQARGETQYF
TRBV4-2	TRBJ2-3	many	NA	TGTGCCAGCAGCGAATTACTAGTCGGCACAGATACGCAGTATTTT	CASSELLVGTDTQYF
TRBV28	TRBJ2-1	NA	TRBD2	TGTGCCAGCAGTTTAATAGCGGGGGCCTACAATGAGCAGTTCTTC	CASSLIAGAYNEQFF
TRBV29-1	TRBJ2-1	NA	TRBD2	TGCAGCGTAGGACTAGTGGATGAGCAGTTCTTC	CSVGLVDEQFF
TRBV7-9	TRBJ1-2	few	TRBD1	TGTGCCAGCAGCGGACAGAACAGGGGCGGCTACACCTTC	CASSGQNRGGYTF
TRBV3-1	TRBJ1-2	NA	NA	TGTGCCAGCAGCCAGGATCTGACGGACTTCTATGGCTACACCTTC	CASSQDLTDFYGYTF
TRBV7-9	TRBJ1-1	few	TRBD1	TGTGCCAGCAGCTTATCGGCCGGACAGGGCCAAGCTGAAGCTTTCTTT	CASSLSAGQGQAEAFF
TRBV20-1	TRBJ2-3	NA	NA	TGCAGTGCTAGCCGGCTGGTGAGCACAGATACGCAGTATTTT	CSASRLVSTDTQYF
TRBV28	TRBJ2-3	NA	NA	TGTGCCAGCAGCACCTTAATCACAGATACGCAGTATTTT	CASSTLITDTQYF
TRBV10-3	TRBJ1-1	few	NA	TGTGCCATGGCCGCCGGGGGGCTCGGCACTGAAGCTTTCTTT	CAMAAGGLGTEAFF
TRBV5-1	TRBJ2-1	NA	NA	TGCGCCAGCAGCGCGTTTTCCGGGGATGTCGGTGAGCAGTTCTTC	CASSAFSGDVGEQFF